What follows are 2 T cell receptor beta chains derived from one specimen sequenced in a study of patients and donors after allogeneic stem cell transplantation. TCRdb fed the RT-PCR reads into MiXCR, producing one record per CDR3 protein. The repertoire has roughly 41,000 distinct CDR3 sequences, more than 30% of them found once; the top ten carry more than 70%. The sample was blood, either unsorted or a sorted T cell fraction (not recorded which). These receptor sequences come from a human donor who was either an allogeneic HSCT recipient or a stem cell or donor lymphocyte infusion donor (not recorded which). It is not recorded whose cells these are; they may come from a transplant donor.

In its sample, this clonotype was seen a few times. Here the CDR3 reads CASSLNGGTDTQYF. CDR3 sequence (DNA): TGTGCCAGCAGCTTGAACGGCGGCACAGATACGCAGTATTTT. The chain recombines TRBV5-6 with TRBJ2-3; D gene unclear. Germline-derived CDR1 and CDR2 are SGHDT and YYEEEE. The CDR3 totals 14 residues. Trimming took off 1 base at V and 1 base at J, with 7 bases between the two ends.

This clonotype was counted many times. In DNA form, the CDR3 reads TGTGCCAGCAGCACGGGAGACTATGGCTACACCTTC. This encodes CASSTGDYGYTF. The chain recombines TRBV21-1 with TRBJ1-2. TRBV21-1 is designated a pseudogene. CDR3 length: 12 amino acids.